The rows below give T cell receptor beta chains drawn from one sample of a study of OX40 agonist ivuxolimab in advanced cancers. Some clones are missing from TCRdb's copy, which holds only in-frame ones; the method was immunoSEQ multiplex PCR. This sample has tens of thousands of clones, with roughly 91% found just once. The sequencing here drew on CD4+ or CD8+ T cells sorted from blood, taken in a trial of the OX40 agonist ivuxolimab. Receptors originate from an adult with an advanced solid tumor such as melanoma, head and neck, liver or kidney cancer. Both conserved end residues are part of each CDR3. Fields, in order: D gene, V gene, J gene, clone size, CDR3 protein, CDR3 DNA. The D gene is left open where the match is weak. Only some rows state a clone size, as once, few, many or a class for expanded clones.

D: .; V: TRBV9; J: TRBJ2-5; size: .; CDR3: CASSVGGASVTQYF; DNA: TGTGCCAGCAGCGTAGGGGGCGCATCCGTGACCCAGTACTTC
D: .; V: TRBV2; J: TRBJ2-7; size: once; CDR3: CASSDRAYEQYF; DNA: TGTGCCAGCAGTGATAGGGCCTACGAGCAGTACTTC
D: TRBD1; V: TRBV9; J: TRBJ2-3; size: .; CDR3: CASSARDRSTDTQYF; DNA: TGTGCCAGCAGCGCCCGGGACAGGAGCACAGATACGCAGTATTTT
D: .; V: TRBV6-1; J: TRBJ1-1; size: .; CDR3: CASSEAQGRTEAFF; DNA: TGTGCCAGCAGTGAAGCCCAGGGGCGGACTGAAGCTTTCTTT
D: .; V: TRBV6-5; J: TRBJ1-3; size: .; CDR3: CASSYVGGNTIYF; DNA: TGTGCCAGCAGTTACGTCGGCGGAAACACCATATATTTT
D: TRBD1; V: TRBV6-6; J: TRBJ1-6; size: .; CDR3: CASSYTAGTGASPLHF; DNA: TGTGCCAGCAGTTACACAGCCGGGACAGGGGCTTCACCCCTCCACTTT
D: .; V: TRBV7-9; J: TRBJ1-1; size: .; CDR3: CASSWGSNRATEAFF; DNA: TGTGCCAGCAGTTGGGGGTCGAACAGGGCCACTGAAGCTTTCTTT
D: .; V: TRBV11-2; J: TRBJ1-1; size: once; CDR3: CASSQPDPNTEAFF; DNA: TGTGCCAGCAGCCAACCAGACCCGAACACTGAAGCTTTCTTT
D: .; V: TRBV30; J: TRBJ1-1; size: once; CDR3: CAWTGHTQAFF; DNA: TGTGCCTGGACAGGGCATACCCAAGCTTTCTTT
D: .; V: TRBV6-5; J: TRBJ1-3; size: .; CDR3: CASSYGGLGNTIYF; DNA: TGTGCCAGCAGTTACGGGGGGCTTGGAAACACCATATATTTT
D: .; V: TRBV5-1; J: TRBJ1-1; size: .; CDR3: CASSLRGLNTEAFF; DNA: TGCGCCAGCAGCTTGAGGGGCCTAAACACTGAAGCTTTCTTT
D: .; V: TRBV18; J: TRBJ2-3; size: .; CDR3: CASSPPSGGTDTQYF; DNA: TGTGCCAGCTCACCACCCTCGGGGGGCACAGATACGCAGTATTTT
D: .; V: TRBV18; J: TRBJ1-1; size: .; CDR3: CASSKSGADTEAFF; DNA: TGTGCCAGCTCAAAGAGCGGAGCGGACACTGAAGCTTTCTTT
D: TRBD1; V: TRBV6-1; J: TRBJ2-1; size: .; CDR3: CASSEQLQGGNEQFF; DNA: TGTGCCAGCAGTGAACAGTTACAGGGGGGAAATGAGCAGTTCTTC
D: .; V: TRBV6-5; J: TRBJ1-6; size: once; CDR3: CASSYLGWDSPLHF; DNA: TGTGCCAGCAGTTACTTGGGCTGGGATTCACCCCTCCACTTT
D: .; V: TRBV5-1; J: TRBJ1-2; size: once; CDR3: CASSRNGGGPGGGSDYGYTF; DNA: TGCGCCAGCAGTCGGAACGGTGGGGGTCCCGGCGGAGGATCAGACTATGGCTACACCTTC
D: .; V: TRBV23-1; J: TRBJ2-7; size: .; CDR3: CASSQSLGPSYEQYF; DNA: TGCGCCAGCAGTCAATCGCTGGGACCCTCCTACGAGCAGTACTTC
D: TRBD1; V: TRBV7-2; J: TRBJ2-7; size: .; CDR3: CASSQNPDRSSYEQYF; DNA: TGTGCCAGCAGCCAAAATCCGGACAGGAGCTCCTACGAGCAGTACTTC
D: TRBD2; V: TRBV27; J: TRBJ2-7; size: .; CDR3: CASSHSGGPSYEQYF; DNA: TGTGCCAGCAGTCACAGCGGGGGCCCCTCCTACGAGCAGTACTTC
D: TRBD1; V: TRBV29-1; J: TRBJ2-2; size: once; CDR3: CSVERDREHRGAVF; DNA: TGCAGCGTTGAGAGGGACAGAGAACACCGGGGAGCTGTTTTT
D: .; V: TRBV7-6; J: TRBJ2-5; size: .; CDR3: CASSPTGVQETQYF; DNA: TGTGCCAGCAGCCCGACAGGAGTACAGGAGACCCAGTACTTC
D: .; V: TRBV11-2; J: TRBJ1-3; size: .; CDR3: CASTLRADTASGNTIYF; DNA: TGTGCCAGCACTCTTAGGGCCGACACTGCCTCTGGAAACACCATATATTTT
D: .; V: TRBV19; J: TRBJ1-4; size: .; CDR3: CASSIQGGSTNEKLFF; DNA: TGTGCCAGTAGTATACAGGGAGGGTCAACTAATGAAAAACTGTTTTTT
D: .; V: TRBV21-1; J: TRBJ2-1; size: once; CDR3: CASSKARRSSYNEQFF; DNA: TGTGCCAGCAGCAAAGCCCGCAGGAGCTCCTACAATGAGCAGTTCTTC
D: .; V: TRBV7-9; J: TRBJ2-2; size: .; CDR3: CASDRNTGELFF; DNA: TGTGCCAGCGATAGGAACACCGGGGAGCTGTTTTTT
D: .; V: TRBV6-5; J: TRBJ2-5; size: .; CDR3: CASSPDRRETQYF; DNA: TGTGCCAGCAGCCCGGACAGACGAGAGACCCAGTACTTC
D: .; V: TRBV18; J: TRBJ1-4; size: .; CDR3: CASSPPGPADRPNEKLFF; DNA: TGTGCCAGCTCACCACCGGGGCCTGCGGACCGCCCTAATGAAAAACTGTTTTTT
D: TRBD2; V: TRBV7-3; J: TRBJ2-3; size: .; CDR3: CASSPVAGSPYYTQYF; DNA: TGTGCCAGCAGCCCCGTAGCGGGGTCCCCATATTATACGCAGTATTTT
D: .; V: TRBV19; J: TRBJ2-7; size: .; CDR3: CALGGVYEQYF; DNA: TGTGCCTTGGGGGGAGTCTACGAGCAGTACTTC
D: .; V: TRBV6-6; J: TRBJ2-2; size: .; CDR3: CASSYSRGPTGELFF; DNA: TGTGCCAGCAGTTACTCCAGGGGCCCAACCGGGGAGCTGTTTTTT
D: .; V: TRBV15; J: TRBJ1-2; size: .; CDR3: CATSEGSDYGYTF; DNA: TGTGCCACCAGCGAAGGATCCGACTATGGCTACACCTTC
D: .; V: TRBV6-5; J: TRBJ1-1; size: once; CDR3: CASSYSGGNTEAFF; DNA: TGTGCCAGCAGTTACTCGGGGGGTAACACTGAAGCTTTCTTT
D: .; V: TRBV5-1; J: TRBJ2-6; size: .; CDR3: CASGLAPGANVLTF; DNA: TGCGCCAGCGGGCTAGCGCCTGGGGCCAACGTCCTGACTTTC
D: .; V: TRBV14; J: TRBJ1-6; size: .; CDR3: CASSRGLDHSPLHF; DNA: TGTGCCAGCAGTCGGGGATTGGATCATTCACCCCTCCACTTT
D: TRBD2; V: TRBV30; J: TRBJ2-3; size: .; CDR3: CAWSVGGGQYF; DNA: TGTGCCTGGAGTGTAGGCGGGGGGCAGTATTTT
D: TRBD1; V: TRBV6-1; J: TRBJ1-2; size: few; CDR3: CASSEVPGTGNGYTF; DNA: TGTGCCAGCAGTGAAGTTCCGGGGACAGGGAATGGCTACACCTTC
D: .; V: TRBV9; J: TRBJ1-1; size: once; CDR3: CASSVGGALRTEAFF; DNA: TGTGCCAGCAGCGTAGGGGGCGCGCTCAGGACTGAAGCTTTCTTT
D: .; V: TRBV5-1; J: TRBJ1-1; size: .; CDR3: CASSSKQTGNTEAFF; DNA: TGCGCCAGCAGCTCCAAACAGACAGGGAACACTGAAGCTTTCTTT
D: .; V: TRBV5-1; J: TRBJ1-2; size: .; CDR3: CASSLSGGSTGYTF; DNA: TGCGCCAGCAGCTTGTCGGGGGGGTCGACTGGCTACACCTTC
D: .; V: TRBV5-6; J: TRBJ1-2; size: .; CDR3: CASRLQGGLGGYTF; DNA: TGTGCCAGCAGACTCCAGGGAGGGTTGGGCGGCTACACCTTC